Presented here are 14 T cell receptor beta chains from one specimen sequenced in a study of control samples from healthy donors and cancer patients. TCRdb's copy holds only in-frame clones and misses some; the assay was immunoSEQ multiplex PCR. The sample has fewer than 95,000 clones; around four fifths are singletons. The sample was blood. These receptors were collected from a man aged 30 to 45 in good health.

V and J are TRBV5-6 and TRBJ1-1, with D unresolved. The germline V gene has CDR1 SGHDT and CDR2 YYEEEE. CDR3 length: 15 amino acids. V was clipped by 2 bases and J by 3 bases, with 14 bases between them. CDR3 sequence reads: CASSLGMQADTEAFF. The CDR3 DNA is TGTGCCAGCAGCTTAGGGATGCAGGCAGACACTGAAGCTTTCTTT. Complete variable domain (other parts from reference TRBV5-6 and TRBJ1-1): DAGVTQSPTHLIKTRGQQVTLRCSPKSGHDTVSWYQQALGQGPQFIFQYYEEEERQRGNFPDRFSGHQFPNYSSELNVNALLLGDSALYLCASSLGMQADTEAFFGQGTRLTVV.

CDR3 protein: CASSRISGQSNTEAFF. The CDR3 DNA reads TGTGCCAGCAGCCGAATATCGGGACAGTCGAACACTGAAGCTTTCTTT. The chain uses TRBV11-1 and TRBJ1-1, with 7 bases fitting TRBD1. Germline values: CDR1 SGHAT, CDR2 FQDESV (reference sequence). V lost 5 bases and J lost 1; bases outside the gene matches: 10. The CDR3 covers 16 residues.

V and J are TRBV3-1 (or the pseudogene TRBV3-2) and TRBJ2-1, with 9 bases aligning to TRBD2. J lost 7 bases, V lost 4 bases, and 11 bases had no gene match. The CDR3 is 16 residues long. Germline loops: CDR1 LGHDT, CDR2 YNNKEL (reference sequence). DNA for the CDR3: TGTGCCAGCAGCCCGGGCGGGGGGGGGCAGCTGAATGAGCAGTTCTTC. It encodes CASSPGGGGQLNEQFF.

This clone has just one count. V is TRBV5-1 and J is TRBJ1-6; 8 positions match TRBD1. Trimming at V came to 4 bases and at J to 9 bases, leaving 3 bases not matched to a gene. Germline values: CDR1 SGHRS, CDR2 YFSETQ. This CDR3 region has 13 residues. The CDR3 DNA sequence: TGCGCCAGCAGCGGGGACAGGATTTCACCCCTCCACTTT. Translating it yields CASSGDRISPLHF.

This chain uses TRBV19 with TRBJ2-2; TRBD2 matches at 8 bases. The germline gives CDR1 LNHDA, CDR2 SQIVND (reference sequence). Losses at the gene ends were 5 bases for V and 5 bases for J; bases not matched to a gene: 4. The CDR3 is 14 amino acids. The CDR3 DNA reads TGTGCCAGTAGTCTTAGCGGGGTAACCGGGGAGCTGTTTTTT. Its protein product is CASSLSGVTGELFF.

The chain is built from TRBV3-1 (or the pseudogene TRBV3-2) and TRBJ2-1; either TRBD1 or TRBD2 may fit D (6 bases each). V was clipped by 4 bases and J by 7 bases, with 14 bases between them. Germline V gene sequence: CDR1 LGHDT, CDR2 YNNKEL (reference sequence). The CDR3 has 14 residues. The DNA for the CDR3 is TGTGCCAGCAGCCCGTCGGGGGCCCGGAATGAGCAGTTCTTC. Translating gives CASSPSGARNEQFF.

The rearrangement links TRBV12-5 to TRBJ2-5, with no clear D. The germline V and J ends were trimmed by 0 bases and 7 bases, with 12 bases remaining between them. The CDR3 is 14 residues long. CDR1 and CDR2 from the germline V gene are LGHNT and FRNRAP. The CDR3: CASGLVLQTGTQYF. The CDR3 nucleotides are TGTGCTAGTGGTTTGGTATTGCAGACTGGGACCCAGTACTTC.

This sequence joins TRBV30 and TRBJ1-5; no firm D call. Germline lookup yields CDR1 GTSNPN and CDR2 SVGIG (reference sequence). CDR3 size: 14 residues. The V gene lost 2 bases and the J gene lost 6 bases, with 14 bases spanning the gap. In DNA form, the CDR3 reads TGTGCCTGGAGTCCAAGTCCGGTTGGTCAGCCCCAGCATTTT. This translates into CAWSPSPVGQPQHF.

The V gene is TRBV6-6, the J gene TRBJ2-7; perhaps D is TRBD1 or TRBD2 (5 bases each). The V gene lost 6 bases and the J gene lost 2 bases, with 11 bases spanning the gap. CDR1 MNHNY and CDR2 SVGAGI come from the germline V gene (reference sequence). The CDR3 is 13 amino acids. Here the CDR3 DNA reads TGTGCCAGCAGCCCTCGGGGCCCCTACGAGCAGTACTTC. Its translation: CASSPRGPYEQYF.

This chain uses TRBV30 with TRBJ1-5, with 7 bases matching TRBD1. Trimming removed 3 bases from V and 3 bases from J; junction bases left unmatched: 8. The CDR3 is 15 residues long. Germline V gene lookup returns CDR1 GTSNPN and CDR2 SVGIG (reference sequence). In nucleotides, the CDR3 is TGTGCCTGGAGCGAGAGGGGGCGAGTCAATCAGCCCCAGCATTTT. Protein sequence: CAWSERGRVNQPQHF.

The gene calls are TRBV3-1 (or the pseudogene TRBV3-2) and TRBJ2-5; a possible D gene is TRBD2 (6 bases). Trimming took 0 bases from V and 6 from J, leaving 14 bases between them. The CDR3 runs 15 residues. Germline V gene lookup returns CDR1 LGHDT and CDR2 YNNKEL (reference sequence). The CDR3 coding sequence is TGTGCCAGCAGCCAAGATTTGTTAAGCGGGCAGACCCAGTACTTC. It is translated as CASSQDLLSGQTQYF.

The gene calls are TRBV7-8 and TRBJ1-6; 8 bases are shared with TRBD1. Germline V CDR1 and CDR2: SGHVS, FQNEAQ. The length of the CDR3 is 17 residues. V gave up 1 base and J gave up 8 bases; unmatched junction bases: 10. The CDR3: CASSLDVPGGSYSPLHF. The CDR3 DNA follows: TGTGCCAGCAGCTTAGACGTCCCAGGGGGCTCTTATTCACCCCTCCACTTT.

This clone is medium-sized within its sample. The same CDR3 also results from other DNA sequences found in this sample. The V gene is TRBV6-5, the J gene TRBJ1-1; TRBD1 aligns across 7 bases. V dropped 0 bases and J dropped 3; count of bases not matched to a gene: 4. Germline assignment: CDR1 MNHEY and CDR2 SVGAGI. This CDR3 has 15 residues. CDR3 DNA: TGTGCCAGCAGTTACTCGCCAGGGGGGGACACTGAAGCTTTCTTT. Its translation is CASSYSPGGDTEAFF.

The rearrangement links TRBV6-5 to TRBJ2-1; tentative D call: TRBD1 (5 bases). The CDR3 loop spans 13 amino acids. In germline, CDR1 is MNHEY, CDR2 SVGAGI. The ends were cut back, 4 bases at V and 4 bases at J, with 8 bases in the middle. Here the CDR3 DNA reads TGTGCCAGCAGTTTGGGGCAGTACAATGAGCAGTTCTTC. It translates to CASSLGQYNEQFF.